This entry is about one TCR beta chain. Trimming removed 5 bases from V and 5 bases from J; junction bases left unmatched: 5. CDR1 and CDR2 from the germline V gene are SGDLS and YYNGEE. CDR3 length: 13 residues. This specimen comes from a study of blood T cell repertoires in COVID-19. Study-wide context: Sources were T cells, B-cell-depleted T cells, or PBMCs; the material itself was cDNA or gDNA.

Per the original data handling: Estimates of nucleated cell counts were drawn from the amplification of reference gene primers. Here immunoSEQ multiplex PCR was the method, and the copy in TCRdb shows in-frame clones only, minus some. From that table come the V and J calls and clone size; the DNA was used to work out D and trimming. The sample has around 260,000 clones, approximately 86% seen once; the top ten hold under 2%. The sequencing input was peripheral blood. This chain links TRBV9 with TRBJ2-5; TRBD1 aligns across 8 bases. The receptor was isolated from a man aged 25-40 years with active or convalescent COVID-19. The CDR3 loop is CASSQGALETQYF. The DNA of the CDR3 is TGTGCCAGCAGTCAGGGGGCTCTTGAGACCCAGTACTTC.